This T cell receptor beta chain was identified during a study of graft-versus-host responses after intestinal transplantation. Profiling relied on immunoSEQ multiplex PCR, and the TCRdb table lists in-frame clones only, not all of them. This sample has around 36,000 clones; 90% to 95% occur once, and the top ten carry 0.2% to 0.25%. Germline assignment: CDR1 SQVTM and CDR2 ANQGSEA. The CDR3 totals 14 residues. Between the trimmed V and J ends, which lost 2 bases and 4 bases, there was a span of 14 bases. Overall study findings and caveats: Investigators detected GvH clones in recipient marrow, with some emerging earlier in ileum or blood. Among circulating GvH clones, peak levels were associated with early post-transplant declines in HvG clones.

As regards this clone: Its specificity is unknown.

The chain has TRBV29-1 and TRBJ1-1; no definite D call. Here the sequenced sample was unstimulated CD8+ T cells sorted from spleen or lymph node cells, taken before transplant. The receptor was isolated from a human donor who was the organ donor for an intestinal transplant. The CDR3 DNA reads TGCAGCGTTGAATTAGATTTATCGACCACTGAAGCTTTCTTT. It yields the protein CSVELDLSTTEAFF.